The 19 T cell receptor beta chains below were found in one sample sequenced in a study of T-cell memory formation after mild COVID-19. TCRdb passed the 5' RACE reads through MiXCR, listing each CDR3 protein once. The table includes around 450,000 distinct CDR3 sequences, approximately 25% detected once. Sample: PBMCs or a T cell subset sorted from them (not recorded which). The receptor source for this set is an adult woman who had mild COVID-19 (a few samples of this study predate the infection). Cell type and time point are not known.

This clonotype turned up a few times. This chain connects TRBV5-5 to TRBJ2-7, with 10 positions matching TRBD1. Germline V gene lookup returns CDR1 SGHKS and CDR2 YYEKEE (reference sequence). V trimming: 4 bases; J trimming: 0 bases; junction bases outside the gene matches: 10. CDR3 length: 17 residues. In nucleotides, the CDR3 is TGTGCCAGCAGCGGGGGATGGGGGACAGGGGTCTCCTACGAGCAGTACTTC. Translation gives CASSGGWGTGVSYEQYF.

This clonotype was observed a few times. The CDR3 DNA is TGTGCCAGCCGCCCTACAGGGGTCCACGAGCAGTACTTC. This codes for CASRPTGVHEQYF. The chain combines TRBV6-5 with TRBJ2-7, with TRBD1 identical over 7 bases. Germline V gives CDR1 MNHEY, CDR2 SVGAGI. J lost 5 bases, V lost 8 bases, and 9 bases had no gene match. The CDR3 consists of 13 residues.

In this sample, this clonotype turned up a few times. The rearrangement joins TRBV12-3 or TRBV12-4 to TRBJ1-2; the D is unclear. The CDR3 has 13 amino acids. V was clipped by 6 bases and J by 4 bases, with 12 bases between them. CDR3 amino acids: CASSQEVFYGYTF. The CDR3 bases are TGTGCCAGCAGCCAAGAGGTTTTCTATGGCTACACCTTC.

This clonotype was counted between two and nine times. The chain carries TRBV5-1 and TRBJ2-1; 10 bases agree with TRBD1. The germline V gene encodes CDR1 SGHRS and CDR2 YFSETQ. The length of the CDR3 is 17 residues. V shed 1 base, J shed 0 bases, and the junction held 4 bases outside the gene matches. The CDR3 reads CASSLKTGGNSYNEQFF. The CDR3, as DNA: TGCGCCAGCAGCTTGAAGACAGGGGGCAACTCCTACAATGAGCAGTTCTTC.

The rearrangement joins TRBV9 to TRBJ2-1, with unresolved D. V shed 0 bases and J shed 6 bases, with 10 bases lying between them. The CDR3 spans 14 residues. Germline V gene sequence: CDR1 SGDLS, CDR2 YYNGEE. CDR3 bases: TGTGCCAGCAGCGTAGCGAAGGTCCCCAATGAGCAGTTCTTC. Translating it yields CASSVAKVPNEQFF.

This clonotype was counted only a few times. The chain links TRBV29-1 to TRBJ2-7; 8 bases map to TRBD2. The CDR3 covers 15 residues. Germline trimming cut 2 bases from V and 3 bases from J; bases unmatched to any gene: 9. Germline-derived CDR1 and CDR2 are SQVTM and ANQGSEA. The CDR3 is CSVEIPGLVRYEQYF. CDR3 bases: TGCAGCGTTGAAATCCCGGGACTAGTCCGCTACGAGCAGTACTTC.

The rearrangement uses TRBV6-2 or TRBV6-3 and TRBJ2-1, with 9 bases lining up with TRBD1. This CDR3 is built from 12 residues. The ends lost 8 bases at V and 7 bases at J; junction bases unmatched: 3. CDR1 and CDR2 from the germline V gene are MNHEY and SVGEGT. The CDR3 DNA follows: TGTGCCAGCCTGGACAGGGGAAATGAGCAGTTCTTC. It yields the protein CASLDRGNEQFF.

The chain links TRBV6-6 to TRBJ2-4, with TRBD1 matching 7 bases. The germline CDR1 and CDR2 sequences are MNHNY and SVGAGI (reference sequence). V trimming: 6 bases; J trimming: 8 bases; junction bases outside the gene matches: 4. The CDR3 is 12 amino acids. This CDR3 is CASRDRVYIQYF. In DNA, the CDR3 is TGTGCCAGCAGAGACAGGGTTTACATTCAGTACTTC.

This sequence joins TRBV12-5 and TRBJ2-4; the D gene is possibly TRBD1 (6 bases). Germline V lookup: CDR1 LGHNT, CDR2 FRNRAP. The germline V and J ends were trimmed by 2 bases and 0 bases, with 20 bases remaining between them. The CDR3 consists of 19 residues. The CDR3 sequence: CASGLFPGVNPRAKNIQYF. The CDR3 DNA reads TGTGCTAGTGGTTTGTTCCCAGGGGTAAACCCCCGAGCCAAAAACATTCAGTACTTC.

The chain carries TRBV10-3 and TRBJ1-1, with a weak D call TRBD1 (5 bases). V was trimmed by 8 bases and J by 1 base, leaving 14 bases between them. This CDR3 is built from 14 residues. Germline-derived CDR1 and CDR2 are ENHRY and SYGVKD. CDR3 residues: CAISEARGNTEAFF. The CDR3 coding sequence is TGTGCCATCTCCGAGGCTAGGGGGAACACTGAAGCTTTCTTT.

This clonotype was observed a few times. The chain joins TRBV2 to TRBJ2-3; 11 bases line up with TRBD2. Germline CDR1 reads SNHLY; CDR2 reads FYNNEI. Trimming removed 7 bases from V and 0 bases from J; junction bases left unmatched: 3. CDR3 size: 15 residues. The CDR3, as DNA: TGTGCCAGCACGGGACTAGCGGAGAGCACAGATACGCAGTATTTT. Its translation is CASTGLAESTDTQYF.

The rearrangement joins TRBV12-5 to TRBJ1-2, with D possibly being TRBD1 (6 bases). Germline CDR1 LGHNT, CDR2 FRNRAP. Trimming shortened V by 6 bases and J by 3 bases, and 11 bases separated the two germline ends. The CDR3 has 13 amino acids. For the CDR3, the DNA is TGTGCTAGTGGCCCAACAGGGCACTATGGCTACACCTTC. It encodes CASGPTGHYGYTF.

J is TRBJ2-1 and V is TRBV11-2, with D unclear. With 5 bases removed from V and 0 bases from J, the gap between germline ends came to 14 bases. From germline, CDR1 is SGHAT and CDR2 FQNNGV. CDR3 length: 16 amino acids. The CDR3 here is CASSPRGLSSYNEQFF. The CDR3 DNA is TGTGCCAGCAGCCCCAGAGGCTTAAGCTCCTACAATGAGCAGTTCTTC. Full variable domain (rest looked up from reference TRBV11-2 and TRBJ2-1): EAGVAQSPRYKIIEKRQSVAFWCNPISGHATLYWYQQILGQGPKLLIQFQNNGVVDDSQLPKDRFSAERLKGVDSTLKIQPAKLEDSAVYLCASSPRGLSSYNEQFFGPGTRLTVL.

V is TRBV29-1 and J is TRBJ1-1, with TRBD1 identical over 9 bases. V lost 7 bases and J lost 4; bases outside the gene matches: 4. Germline CDR1 reads SQVTM; CDR2 reads ANQGSEA. The CDR3 has 12 residues. CDR3 amino acids: CSGKDRGTEAFF. In nucleotides, the CDR3 is TGCAGCGGCAAGGACAGGGGCACTGAAGCTTTCTTT.

This chain connects TRBV25-1 to TRBJ1-1; possibly TRBD1 for D (6 bases). The V and J ends lost 7 bases and 1 base respectively, with 10 bases between them. The CDR3 sequence is 13 residues long. CDR1 and CDR2 (germline): MGHDK, SYGVNS. CDR3 amino acids: CASTLTGNTEAFF. In nucleotides, the CDR3 is TGTGCCAGCACTTTGACAGGGAACACTGAAGCTTTCTTT.

V usage is TRBV6-5 and J usage is TRBJ2-4, with a possible D match to TRBD2 (5 bases). Trimming took off 0 bases at V and 2 bases at J, with 11 bases between the two ends. The CDR3 extends over 16 amino acids. In germline, CDR1 is MNHEY, CDR2 SVGAGI. The CDR3 loop is CASSYSSDSSKNIQYF. CDR3 in DNA: TGTGCCAGCAGTTACTCTTCGGACTCTTCCAAAAACATTCAGTACTTC.

A few counts support this clonotype. The chain uses TRBV7-9 and TRBJ1-1; 7 positions match TRBD1. V shed 1 base, J shed 1 base, and the junction held 6 bases outside the gene matches. This CDR3 comprises 16 residues. Germline-derived CDR1 and CDR2 are SEHNR and FQNEAQ (reference sequence). This CDR3 reads CASSLGLGQSNTEAFF. For the CDR3, the DNA is TGTGCCAGCAGCTTAGGATTGGGACAGTCGAACACTGAAGCTTTCTTT. The variable domain in full, completed from reference TRBV7-9 and TRBJ1-1, reads DTGVSQNPRHKITKRGQNVTFRCDPISEHNRLYWYRQTLGQGPEFLTYFQNEAQLEKSRLLSDRFSAERPKGSFSTLEIQRTEQGDSAMYLCASSLGLGQSNTEAFFGQGTRLTVV.

The CDR3 spells CASSNPPIGENQPQHF. The CDR3 DNA is TGTGCCAGTAGTAATCCCCCGATAGGGGAGAATCAGCCCCAGCATTTT. The rearrangement links TRBV19 to TRBJ1-5; perhaps TRBD1 as D (5 bases). Per the germline V gene, CDR1 is LNHDA and CDR2 is SQIVND (reference sequence). The CDR3 sequence is 16 residues long. V gave up 4 bases and J gave up 4 bases, with 17 bases separating them.

This clonotype appeared a few times. The V call is TRBV10-3, the J call TRBJ1-1; D gene ambiguous. Germline CDR1 reads ENHRY; CDR2 reads SYGVKD. The CDR3 contains 15 residues. Trimming stripped 2 bases from V and 5 bases from J, with 15 bases between. The CDR3 coding sequence is TGTGCCATCAGTGAGAGGCAGCTTGCGCCGACTGAAGCTTTCTTT. As protein: CAISERQLAPTEAFF.